This T cell receptor beta chain was captured in a study of beta chain features in type 1 diabetes listed by TCRdb under 2018. Study-wide context: Mean age, gender distribution, total cell number and subset yield were not different between patients and healthy donors. A total of approximately 100,000,000 sorted cells were examined across all samples, and the number of cells per subset was strongly correlated with RNA yield. In the study, TCRB repertoires of sorted circulating CD4+ T cell subsets from recently diagnosed type 1 diabetes patients were compared with those of matched healthy donors. Regulatory and stem cell-like memory subsets were isolated from only 8 patients and 8 healthy donors, whereas naive and central memory subsets came from all 28 donors. The full study reports these points: Patients with type 1 diabetes made fewer insertions and deleted more nucleotides at VDJ recombination sites, implying thymic rearrangement abnormalities. Because cDNA was sequenced instead of genomic DNA, activated cells with high expression could be over-represented, although the groups did not differ in activation or CD3 levels. A moderate but significant shortening of TCRB CDR3 length was observed in type 1 diabetes patients in all four CD4+ subsets. Naive, central memory and regulatory TCRB repertoires appeared to be more alike among patients than among healthy donors. Because small numbers of individuals were included in the HLA sub-analyses, any influence of HLA type on TCRB rearrangement was left unresolved. Shorter templates might be favored by PCR, yet because patient and control samples were amplified and corrected together, any such skew would affect both groups equally.

Each donor gave one peripheral blood draw, averaging approximately 120 mL, which was collected into heparinised tubes. Using a panel that included CD45RO, CCR7, CD25, CD127, CD95 and CD27, naive, central memory, regulatory and stem cell-like memory CD4+ T cells were sorted on a BD FACSAria II. Every sorted population had a purity above 95%. Right away, PBMCs were isolated by Lymphoprep density gradient centrifugation and were stained directly, with no culture step. To minimize batch effects, samples were stained and sorted in pairs, one healthy donor with one patient per experiment. From cysteine to phenylalanine, the CDR3 is 14 amino acids long. Just the 42-base CDR3 DNA is kept, in frame starting at base 1. CDR1 MNHNS and CDR2 SASEGT are derived from the germline V gene. V is cut by 4 bases and J by 0 bases, and the space between the germline ends is 9 bases. Remarks on this clone: Its target antigen remains unknown. Within one base of it there is no much larger clone, and no base qualities were kept.

The entire isolated RNA was reverse transcribed using the High Capacity cDNA Reverse Transcription Kit, and thus expressed TCRB transcripts were sequenced. Deep immunoSEQ sequencing was performed on naive, central memory and regulatory T cell samples, with an average of roughly 4 million total reads per sample. Sorted cells were lysed in RLT buffer, and RNA was extracted using DNase-treated RNeasy Micro or Mini kits according to cell number. Each cell subset was processed separately to prevent cross-contamination, with patient and healthy donor samples processed together. Using the immunoSEQ multiplex PCR, TCRB sequences were amplified from cDNA into 87-bp fragments spanning the CDR3 region. Sequencing of the amplicons was done on the Illumina HiSeq platform. On the authors' methods: Synthetic template baselines were used to correct PCR bias computationally, reads within Hamming distance 2 were collapsed together, and singletons that could not be merged were discarded. Reads were aligned against IMGT so that V, D and J genes, CDR3 length and insertions or deletions at six rearrangement sites could be assigned. Within each subset, clonotype counts were normalized to the number of sorted cells before true diversity and Gini coefficients were calculated with the tcR R package. The overlap coefficient, calculated on TCRB nucleotide sequences, was used to measure repertoire sharing. Sourced from immuneACCESS, this table was stored by TCRdb with only in-frame sequences that have V and J called. A share of the clones is absent; for the studies checked, an unresolved V gene accounts for under half, and the remainder has no known explanation. The V and J calls and clone size come from that table; D and trimming were worked out from the DNA. The sample includes a few hundred thousand clones, with around 10% observed a single time. About 0.64% of the sample is taken by the ten largest.

This TCR was sampled from a man aged 30 to 39 with type 1 diabetes. The specimen was central memory CD4+ T cells from blood. The V gene is TRBV6-1 and the J gene is TRBJ2-5; the D gene is unclear. In nucleotides, the sequence is TGTGCCAGCAGTGTGGCCAGATACCAAGAGACCCAGTACTTC. The resulting protein is CASSVARYQETQYF.